This T cell receptor beta chain was identified during a study of CD8+ T cells in alopecia areata. Study overall: Those receiving the skin were roughly 7-11-week-old female C3H/HeJ mice, whose grafts came from 6-12-month-old C3H/HeJ donors with spontaneous alopecia.

V dropped 3 bases and J dropped 4 bases, with 4 bases sitting between them. The CDR3 covers 12 residues. Germline V lookup: CDR1 MNHDT, CDR2 YYDKIL. On the basis of CD4, CD8alpha, NKG2D, NKG2ACE and other markers, pooled cutaneous lymph node cells were sorted. Ten or more counts support this clone. The gene names here belong to mouse. The read ends 4 residues early relative to the CDR3; the germline J gene fills the gap. Sequencing templates came from extracted RNA that was reverse transcribed into cDNA. The assay was immunoSEQ multiplex PCR, and TCRdb's table has in-frame clones only and misses some. The sample holds 3,800 or so clones, and no clone turns up only once.

The sequencing input was CD8+ T cells sorted from a lymph node. The sequence derives from a C3H/HeJ mouse with alopecia areata. Mouse strain MHC haplotype: H2-k. The V call is TRBV17, the J call TRBJ2-1, with D unresolved. The CDR3 protein is CASSSPYAEQFF. CDR3 DNA, as far as it was read: TGTGCTAGCAGTAGCCCATATGCT.